A selection of T cell receptor beta chains follows, all from one sample in a study of T cell therapy after organ transplantation. These receptors have no known antigen. Using immunoSEQ multiplex PCR, the repertoire was profiled, and TCRdb retains in-frame clones only, with some absent. The sample lists 20,000 or so clones; 84% were seen once. The sample consisted of CD8+ T cells from blood, taken after autologous CMV-specific T cell therapy. These receptors originate from a human patient who had received a solid organ transplant and had CMV disease. Some T cells may have come from the graft donor. CDR3s leave out the opening cysteine and the closing phenylalanine or tryptophan.

v_gene: TRBV2; j_gene: TRBJ2-7; CDR3aa: ASSVPVFYEQY
v_gene: TRBV5-6; j_gene: TRBJ2-3; CDR3aa: ASSLVLAGSEDTQY
v_gene: TRBV6-5; j_gene: TRBJ1-2; CDR3aa: ASSYGEGKYGYT
v_gene: TRBV18; j_gene: TRBJ2-5; CDR3aa: ASSPSDSGFAETQY
v_gene: TRBV5-1; j_gene: TRBJ2-7; CDR3aa: ASSLADRSFAYEQY
v_gene: TRBV19; j_gene: TRBJ2-5; CDR3aa: ASSSRDRSSGRAGETQY
v_gene: TRBV4-2; j_gene: TRBJ2-7; CDR3aa: ASSQVGLDYEQY
v_gene: TRBV7-6; j_gene: TRBJ1-2; CDR3aa: ASSLGTGGYGYT
v_gene: TRBV5-8; j_gene: TRBJ2-6; CDR3aa: ASALRGGWANVLT
v_gene: TRBV7-2; j_gene: TRBJ1-2; CDR3aa: ASSLGTGGDYGYT
v_gene: TRBV4-3; j_gene: TRBJ2-3; CDR3aa: ASSQGASGGFADTQY
v_gene: TRBV6-6; j_gene: TRBJ1-1; CDR3aa: ASSYHGTLNTEAF
v_gene: TRBV4-1; j_gene: TRBJ2-5; CDR3aa: ASSQVLLQETQY
v_gene: TRBV7-6; j_gene: TRBJ2-1; CDR3aa: ASSPRAAGYEQF
v_gene: TRBV5-5; j_gene: TRBJ1-4; CDR3aa: ASSRDLNEKLF
v_gene: TRBV5-1; j_gene: TRBJ2-7; CDR3aa: ASILGHEQY
v_gene: TRBV9; j_gene: TRBJ2-2; CDR3aa: ASSLRSGRGNTGELF
v_gene: TRBV20-1; j_gene: TRBJ1-1; CDR3aa: SLDSRGAF
v_gene: TRBV6-6; j_gene: TRBJ1-1; CDR3aa: ASSYSTGNTEAF
v_gene: TRBV6-6; j_gene: TRBJ1-4; CDR3aa: ASSKPGQGFEKLF
v_gene: TRBV27; j_gene: TRBJ1-6; CDR3aa: ASTGSAGSYNSPLH
v_gene: TRBV6-1; j_gene: TRBJ1-2; CDR3aa: ASSERDNYGYT
v_gene: TRBV19; j_gene: TRBJ1-3; CDR3aa: ASSTSWASGNTIY
v_gene: TRBV6-6; j_gene: TRBJ2-7; CDR3aa: ASSYSQLYEQY
v_gene: TRBV18; j_gene: TRBJ1-3; CDR3aa: ASFDSNTIY
v_gene: TRBV6-5; j_gene: TRBJ2-1; CDR3aa: ASSYRQGLYNEQF
v_gene: TRBV6-6; j_gene: TRBJ1-4; CDR3aa: ASSYSDEKLF
v_gene: TRBV19; j_gene: TRBJ2-3; CDR3aa: AASSSLGTTDTQY
v_gene: TRBV13; j_gene: TRBJ1-2; CDR3aa: ASSSFGQPFYGYT
v_gene: TRBV7-9; j_gene: TRBJ2-1; CDR3aa: ASSLGVAGYDEQF
v_gene: TRBV7-6; j_gene: TRBJ2-7; CDR3aa: ASSLDVPTYEQY
v_gene: TRBV25-1; j_gene: TRBJ2-2; CDR3aa: ASTLSSLANTGELF
v_gene: TRBV2; j_gene: TRBJ1-2; CDR3aa: ASSVGHNYGYT
v_gene: TRBV6-6; j_gene: TRBJ2-1; CDR3aa: ASHLPGLAYNEQF
v_gene: TRBV27; j_gene: TRBJ1-5; CDR3aa: ASSIDGNQPQH
v_gene: TRBV11-2; j_gene: TRBJ1-6; CDR3aa: ASSPTSSPLH
v_gene: TRBV2; j_gene: TRBJ2-1; CDR3aa: ASSSGTGGSNEQF
v_gene: TRBV20-1; j_gene: TRBJ1-5; CDR3aa: SAREVQPQH
v_gene: TRBV6-5; j_gene: TRBJ1-3; CDR3aa: ASSLYSSGNTIY
v_gene: TRBV5-5; j_gene: TRBJ2-5; CDR3aa: ASSLGTGEETQY
v_gene: TRBV4-3; j_gene: TRBJ2-2; CDR3aa: ASSQSSRAGTGELF
v_gene: TRBV6-5; j_gene: TRBJ2-7; CDR3aa: ASSYSENEQY
v_gene: TRBV6-5; j_gene: TRBJ2-3; CDR3aa: ASSLRTGGTDTQY
v_gene: TRBV4-2; j_gene: TRBJ2-1; CDR3aa: ASSQAAGDPIYNEQF
v_gene: TRBV19; j_gene: TRBJ2-5; CDR3aa: ASMGRNQETQY
v_gene: TRBV5-1; j_gene: TRBJ1-1; CDR3aa: ASSLEGMNTEAF
v_gene: TRBV21-1; j_gene: TRBJ1-6; CDR3aa: ASSSLRHLLSPLH
v_gene: TRBV5-1; j_gene: TRBJ2-7; CDR3aa: ASSLGQGWAYEQY
v_gene: TRBV28; j_gene: TRBJ2-7; CDR3aa: ASSLLLASVEQY
v_gene: TRBV6-6; j_gene: TRBJ2-7; CDR3aa: ASSYGEGKYEQY
v_gene: TRBV7-9; j_gene: TRBJ2-6; CDR3aa: ASSLPGGSGANVLT
v_gene: TRBV5-6; j_gene: TRBJ1-1; CDR3aa: ASSLMNTEAF
v_gene: TRBV4-3; j_gene: TRBJ1-2; CDR3aa: ASSPGPRQGYT
v_gene: TRBV28; j_gene: TRBJ1-2; CDR3aa: ASSFISLLTGAGYGYT
v_gene: TRBV4-1; j_gene: TRBJ2-7; CDR3aa: ASSQSIGTYEQY
v_gene: TRBV6-1; j_gene: TRBJ2-2; CDR3aa: ASSAWTENTGELF
v_gene: TRBV7-6; j_gene: TRBJ2-7; CDR3aa: ASSSPMTGSHEQY
v_gene: TRBV7-3; j_gene: TRBJ2-1; CDR3aa: ASSLSQGDNEQF
v_gene: TRBV29-1; j_gene: TRBJ1-2; CDR3aa: SGWDTPNYGYT
v_gene: TRBV2; j_gene: TRBJ2-7; CDR3aa: ASRVQPTTYEQY